This T cell receptor beta chain was sequenced during a study of shared clonotypes between healthy human individuals. On the study more broadly: Three CD4 naive, three CD4 memory, two CD8 naive and one CD8 memory plate were used per donor. Regarding the study as a whole: Even with large depth, rarefaction showed that sorted-subset sequencing was incomplete. Naive CD4 clonotype sharing across a few donors was approximately 5%.

Data came from immunoSEQ multiplex PCR; TCRdb stores just in-frame clones and leaves some out. This sample has 950,000 to 1,300,000 clones, with around 76% found just once. V dropped 5 bases and J dropped 8 bases, with 15 bases sitting between them. The CDR3 is 13 residues long. The germline V gene has CDR1 MNHEY and CDR2 SVGAGI. The sample holds a few counts of this clone. Antigen unknown. Naive CD4+ cells were CD45RA-selected; the remaining cells were memory. Sequencing was carried out using memory CD4+ T cells sorted from blood. Subset indicated: CD45RA-negative fraction. The sequence was collected from a man younger than 35 in good health. The chain employs TRBV6-5 and TRBJ1-2; D not certain. The CDR3 sequence is CASSTGELGGYTF. Written as DNA, the CDR3 is TGTGCCAGCAGTACTGGGGAACTGGGAGGCTACACCTTC.